This entry lists 23 T cell receptor beta chains sequenced from one sample in a study of control samples from healthy donors and cancer patients. Produced via immunoSEQ multiplex PCR; TCRdb's table is partial and in-frame only. This sample has around 180,000 clones, with around nine tenths found just once. Sample: blood. The receptors were sampled from a woman between 25 and 40 years old in good health.

The V gene is TRBV27, the J gene TRBJ1-2; maybe TRBD1 (6 bases). The germline CDR1 and CDR2 sequences are MNHEY and SMNVEV (reference sequence). V lost 0 bases, J lost 3 bases, and 8 bases lay in between. This CDR3 comprises 14 residues. Written as DNA, the CDR3 is TGTGCCAGCAGTTTATCGTACAGGGACTATGGCTACACCTTC. Its protein is CASSLSYRDYGYTF.

This chain connects TRBV10-1 to TRBJ2-1, with TRBD2 matching 10 bases. The germline gives CDR1 WNHNN, CDR2 SYGVQD (reference sequence). V was pared by 6 bases and J by 9 bases, with 8 bases of the junction left unmatched. The CDR3 is 14 residues long. CDR3 region: CASSQAGGDGEQFF. In DNA, the CDR3 is TGCGCCAGCAGCCAAGCGGGGGGGGACGGTGAGCAGTTCTTC.

This chain connects TRBV10-1 to TRBJ2-7; D may be TRBD1 (6 bases). V dropped 0 bases and J dropped 1 base, with 10 bases sitting between them. This CDR3 has 15 amino acids. Per the germline V gene, CDR1 is WNHNN and CDR2 is SYGVQD (reference sequence). CDR3 region: CASSESQGPSYEQYV. In nucleotides, the CDR3 is TGCGCCAGCAGTGAGTCCCAGGGGCCGTCCTACGAGCAGTACGTC.

The chain is built from TRBV4-1 and TRBJ2-1; the D gene is possibly TRBD2 (5 bases). The V gene's germline CDR1 is MGHRA and CDR2 YSYEKL. The V and J ends lost 2 bases and 5 bases respectively, with 7 bases between them. The CDR3 totals 13 residues. CDR3 in DNA: TGCGCCAGCAGCCAACTAGCCAACAATGAGCAGTTCTTC. This translates into CASSQLANNEQFF.

The table lists this clone with a count of one. This rearrangement joins TRBV2 to TRBJ2-2; D is ambiguous. Per germline, CDR1 SNHLY and CDR2 FYNNEI. V lost 4 bases and J lost 1, with 4 bases in between. The CDR3 runs 13 residues. CDR3 in DNA: TGTGCCAGCAGTGGCGGGAACACCGGGGAGCTGTTTTTT. Amino acid sequence: CASSGGNTGELFF. Based on the CDR3 plus reference TRBV2 and TRBJ2-2, the full variable domain is EPEVTQTPSHQVTQMGQEVILRCVPISNHLYFYWYRQILGQKVEFLVSFYNNEISEKSEIFDDQFSVERPDGSNFTLKIRSTKLEDSAMYFCASSGGNTGELFFGEGSRLTVL.

The rearrangement joins TRBV24-1 to TRBJ1-5; the D gene is possibly TRBD1 (5 bases). This CDR3 has 13 residues. Between the trimmed V and J ends, which lost 3 bases and 12 bases, there was a span of 14 bases. Germline assignment: CDR1 KGHDR and CDR2 SFDVKD. The CDR3 DNA is TGTGCCACCAGTGATGCCTGGGACCGGCTCCAGCATTTT. The encoded protein is CATSDAWDRLQHF.

The CDR3 DNA follows: TGTGCCAGCGGTCCGCTCCCCCCCGAGCAGTACGTC. Translated, it gives CASGPLPPEQYV. V gene TRBV2 combines with J gene TRBJ2-7; D gene uncertain. The germline gives CDR1 SNHLY, CDR2 FYNNEI. Trimming shortened V by 8 bases and J by 6 bases, and 14 bases separated the two germline ends. The CDR3 runs 12 residues.

This sequence joins TRBV7-6 and TRBJ2-5; possibly TRBD1 or TRBD2 for D (5 bases each). Germline V gene lookup returns CDR1 SGHVS and CDR2 FNYEAQ. This CDR3 has 14 residues. V dropped 1 base and J dropped 2 bases, with 8 bases sitting between them. The CDR3 DNA follows: TGTGCCAGCAGCTTAGGGGACGGACAAGAGACCCAGTACTTC. Translation gives CASSLGDGQETQYF.

The V call is TRBV19, the J call TRBJ2-2; TRBD2 agrees at 14 bases. Trimming took 0 bases from V and 5 from J; bases not matched to a gene: 14. In germline, CDR1 is LNHDA, CDR2 SQIVND (reference sequence). The CDR3 is 21 residues long. Here the CDR3 reads CASSIDGTARLAGGGTGELFF. The CDR3 DNA is TGTGCCAGTAGTATAGACGGGACAGCCAGACTAGCGGGAGGGGGAACCGGGGAGCTGTTTTTT. Supplemented by reference TRBV19 and TRBJ2-2, the full variable domain reads DGGITQSPKYLFRKEGQNVTLSCEQNLNHDAMYWYRQDPGQGLRLIYYSQIVNDFQKGDIAEGYSVSREKKESFPLTVTSAQKNPTAFYLCASSIDGTARLAGGGTGELFFGEGSRLTVL.

The V call is TRBV13, the J call TRBJ1-4, with 10 bases that match TRBD1. The germline V gene has CDR1 PRHDT and CDR2 FYEKMQ (reference sequence). Unmatched junction bases numbered 5, after V lost 5 bases and J lost 8 bases. The CDR3 runs 14 residues. The CDR3 region is CASSRQGAKEKLFF. CDR3 DNA sequence: TGTGCCAGCAGCAGACAGGGGGCAAAAGAAAAACTGTTTTTT. Full variable domain (rest looked up from reference TRBV13 and TRBJ1-4): AAGVIQSPRHLIKEKRETATLKCYPIPRHDTVYWYQQGPGQDPQFLISFYEKMQSDKGSIPDRFSAQQFSDYHSELNMSSLELGDSALYFCASSRQGAKEKLFFGSGTQLSVL.

The chain is built from TRBV6-5 and TRBJ1-2, with 7 bases identical to TRBD1. This CDR3 has 13 residues. V was clipped by 2 bases and J by 3 bases; unmatched bases: 0. Looked up from germline, CDR1 is MNHEY and CDR2 is SVGAGI. The CDR3 sequence: CASSYGTDYGYTF. The DNA of the CDR3 is TGTGCCAGCAGTTACGGGACAGACTATGGCTACACCTTC.

V and J are TRBV5-4 and TRBJ2-5; TRBD2 matches 7 bases. From germline, CDR1 is SGHNT and CDR2 YYREEE (reference sequence). The CDR3 has 15 amino acids. The ends lost 0 bases at V and 6 bases at J; junction bases unmatched: 8. CDR3 DNA: TGTGCCAGCAGCTTGGGCGGGAGAGATAGAAAGACCCAGTACTTC. Translation: CASSLGGRDRKTQYF. Full variable domain (remainder filled in from reference TRBV5-4 and TRBJ2-5): ETGVTQSPTHLIKTRGQQVTLRCSSQSGHNTVSWYQQALGQGPQFIFQYYREEENGRGNFPPRFSGLQFPNYSSELNVNALELDDSALYLCASSLGGRDRKTQYFGPGTRLLVL.

The chain is built from TRBV3-1 (or the pseudogene TRBV3-2) and TRBJ2-1; D call uncertain. The ends were cut back, 1 base at V and 5 bases at J, with 3 bases in the middle. The germline CDR1 and CDR2 sequences are LGHDT and YNNKEL (reference sequence). The CDR3 is 12 residues long. The CDR3: CASSQVDNEQFF. In nucleotides, the CDR3 is TGTGCCAGCAGCCAAGTAGACAATGAGCAGTTCTTC.

The chain employs TRBV2 and TRBJ2-2; 10 positions match TRBD2. Trimming cost V 7 bases and J 4 bases; bases outside gene matches: 6. From germline, CDR1 is SNHLY and CDR2 FYNNEI. The CDR3 extends over 15 amino acids. The CDR3 nucleotides read TGTGCCAGCAACCTAGCGGGAGCGGGCACCGGGGAGCTGTTTTTT. Translated, it gives CASNLAGAGTGELFF.

The V gene is TRBV5-1, the J gene TRBJ1-2; 8 bases map to TRBD1. The junction had 3 bases not matched to a gene; V was cut back by 2 bases and J by 0 bases. Germline values: CDR1 SGHRS, CDR2 YFSETQ. This CDR3 contains 15 residues. The CDR3 nucleotides are TGCGCCAGCAGCTTACAGGGGGGGACTAACTATGGCTACACCTTC. It is translated as CASSLQGGTNYGYTF. The full variable domain, with the rest looked up from reference TRBV5-1 and TRBJ1-2, is KAGVTQTPRYLIKTRGQQVTLSCSPISGHRSVSWYQQTPGQGLQFLFEYFSETQRNKGNFPGRFSGRQFSNSRSEMNVSTLELGDSALYLCASSLQGGTNYGYTFGSGTRLTVV.

The DNA of the CDR3 is TGCAGTGCTACTGAGGGAGGCGGCTCTGGGGCCAACGTCCTGACTTTC. Its protein product is CSATEGGGSGANVLTF. The chain combines TRBV20-1 with TRBJ2-6; tentatively, D is TRBD2 (6 bases). The germline V and J ends were trimmed by 4 bases and 0 bases, with 13 bases remaining between them. Germline lookup yields CDR1 DFQATT and CDR2 SNEGSKA (reference sequence). The CDR3 sequence is 16 residues long.

In its sample, this clone was seen once. The chain uses TRBV5-1 and TRBJ1-1; a weak D match, TRBD1 (5 bases). V gave up 1 base and J gave up 5 bases, with 6 bases separating them. CDR3 length: 12 residues. CDR1 is SGHRS, CDR2 YFSETQ, per germline. CDR3 sequence reads: CASSLRGTEAFF. The CDR3 bases are TGCGCCAGCAGCTTGAGGGGTACTGAAGCTTTCTTT. The full variable domain, in which reference TRBV5-1 and TRBJ1-1 provide the parts outside the CDR3, is KAGVTQTPRYLIKTRGQQVTLSCSPISGHRSVSWYQQTPGQGLQFLFEYFSETQRNKGNFPGRFSGRQFSNSRSEMNVSTLELGDSALYLCASSLRGTEAFFGQGTRLTVV.

This chain joins TRBV6-6 and TRBJ2-3; D may be TRBD1 (5 bases). Germline lookup yields CDR1 MNHNY and CDR2 SVGAGI (reference sequence). The V and J ends lost 5 bases and 0 bases respectively, with 18 bases between them. The length of the CDR3 is 17 residues. The CDR3 loop is CASSRPRTRTSTDTQYF. In nucleotides, the CDR3 is TGTGCCAGCAGTCGACCCCGGACAAGAACTAGCACAGATACGCAGTATTTT.

The chain is built from TRBV7-6 and TRBJ1-1; no clear D gene. This CDR3 region has 12 residues. Germline-derived CDR1 and CDR2 are SGHVS and FNYEAQ. Deletions cut 5 bases from V and 2 bases from J, with 6 bases between. CDR3 sequence: CASSPYNTEAFF. The CDR3 bases are TGTGCCAGCAGCCCTTATAACACTGAAGCTTTCTTT.

This clone has a single count. The rearrangement links TRBV4-1 to TRBJ2-3; TRBD2 might be the D (5 bases). Germline V CDR1 and CDR2: MGHRA, YSYEKL. V shed 1 base and J shed 10 bases, with 18 bases lying between them. The length of the CDR3 is 15 residues. CDR3 DNA: TGCGCCAGCAGCCAAGTTAGGACTCCGAGGAGTCCGCAGTATTTT. As protein: CASSQVRTPRSPQYF.

This clone came up a few times. The chain combines TRBV10-3 with TRBJ1-1; no reliable D call. The CDR3 runs to 14 residues. Trimming shortened V by 8 bases and J by 1 base, and 14 bases separated the two germline ends. The germline V gene encodes CDR1 ENHRY and CDR2 SYGVKD. The CDR3 region is CAIRGEGANTEAFF. The CDR3 bases are TGTGCCATCCGAGGTGAGGGTGCGAACACTGAAGCTTTCTTT.

The genes are TRBV5-1 and TRBJ2-1; 12 bases line up with TRBD2. Germline V gene sequence: CDR1 SGHRS, CDR2 YFSETQ. The CDR3 is 16 amino acids. V gave up 4 bases and J gave up 6 bases; unmatched junction bases: 8. This CDR3 reads CASSRRLAGDPNEQFF. The CDR3 DNA reads TGCGCCAGCAGCCGAAGACTAGCGGGGGACCCCAATGAGCAGTTCTTC.

There are a few counts of this clone. The chain uses TRBV20-1 and TRBJ2-6; D tentatively fits TRBD1 or TRBD2 (5 bases each). Trimming took off 3 bases at V and 2 bases at J, with 11 bases between the two ends. This CDR3 is 15 amino acids long. Germline V gives CDR1 DFQATT, CDR2 SNEGSKA (reference sequence). The CDR3 sequence is CSASGGDPGANVLTF. CDR3 DNA: TGCAGTGCTAGTGGGGGAGATCCTGGGGCCAACGTCCTGACTTTC.